Detailed here is one TCR beta chain. This specimen belongs to a study of CD8+CD57+ T cells in acquired aplastic anemia. Study details: The sorted CD4+ and CD8+ cells yielded an average around 3 ug of DNA.

The TCR beta profiling, which covered VDJ combination and CDR3 sequence, was carried out using genomic DNA as the template. TCRdb redid the calling of the reads with MiXCR, one entry per CDR3 protein. The sample holds approximately 250,000 distinct CDR3 sequences, approximately 79% seen once. Sequencing involved patients with CD8+CD57+ cell expansion previously shown by flow cytometry. CDR1 is LNHNV and CDR2 is YYDKDF in the germline V gene (reference sequence). The CDR3 consists of 14 residues. Sequenced: sorted CD4+, CD8+, or CD8+CD57+ T cells (not recorded which) from PBMCs. This sequence originates from a human donor with aplastic anemia. The chain has TRBV15 and TRBJ2-7; no clear D. The assigned J gene may be wrong: the sequence end matches TRBJ2-5 better. For the CDR3, the DNA is TGTGCCACCAGCAGCGCAGGCAGCCAAGAGACCCAGTACTTC. Translated: CATSSAGSQETQYF.